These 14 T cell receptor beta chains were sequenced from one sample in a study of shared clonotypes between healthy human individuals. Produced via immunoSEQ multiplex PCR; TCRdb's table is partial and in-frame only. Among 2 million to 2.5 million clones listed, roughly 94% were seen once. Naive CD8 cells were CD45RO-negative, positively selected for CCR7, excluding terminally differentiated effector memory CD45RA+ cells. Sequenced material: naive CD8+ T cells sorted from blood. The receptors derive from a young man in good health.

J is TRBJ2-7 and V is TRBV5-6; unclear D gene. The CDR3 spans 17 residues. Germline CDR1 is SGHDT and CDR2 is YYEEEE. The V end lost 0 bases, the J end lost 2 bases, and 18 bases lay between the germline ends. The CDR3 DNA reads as TGTGCCAGCAGCTTGGGGTTTTGGCAGGCGGCCCCCTACGAGCAGTACTTC. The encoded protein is CASSLGFWQAAPYEQYF. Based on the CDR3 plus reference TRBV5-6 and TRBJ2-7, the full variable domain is DAGVTQSPTHLIKTRGQQVTLRCSPKSGHDTVSWYQQALGQGPQFIFQYYEEEERQRGNFPDRFSGHQFPNYSSELNVNALLLGDSALYLCASSLGFWQAAPYEQYFGPGTRLTVT.

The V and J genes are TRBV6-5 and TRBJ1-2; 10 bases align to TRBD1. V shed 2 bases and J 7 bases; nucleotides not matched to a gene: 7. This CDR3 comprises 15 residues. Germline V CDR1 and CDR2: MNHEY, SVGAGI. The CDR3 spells CASSYDGTGVSGYTF. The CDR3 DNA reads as TGTGCCAGCAGTTACGACGGGACAGGGGTTAGTGGCTACACCTTC.

CDR3 protein: CASSQPAGWLSGYTF. The CDR3, as DNA: TGTGCCAGCAGCCAACCGGCGGGTTGGTTAAGTGGCTACACCTTC. The V call is TRBV7-9, the J call TRBJ1-2; D is unclear. The V end was cut by 5 bases, the J end by 7 bases, with 20 bases between. The V gene's germline CDR1 is SEHNR and CDR2 FQNEAQ (reference sequence). This CDR3 spans 15 amino acids.

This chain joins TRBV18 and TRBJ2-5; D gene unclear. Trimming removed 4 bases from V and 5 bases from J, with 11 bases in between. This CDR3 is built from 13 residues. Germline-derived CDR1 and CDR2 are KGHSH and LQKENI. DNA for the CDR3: TGTGCCAGCTCACTGGCGGTCGCGGAGACCCAGTACTTC. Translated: CASSLAVAETQYF.

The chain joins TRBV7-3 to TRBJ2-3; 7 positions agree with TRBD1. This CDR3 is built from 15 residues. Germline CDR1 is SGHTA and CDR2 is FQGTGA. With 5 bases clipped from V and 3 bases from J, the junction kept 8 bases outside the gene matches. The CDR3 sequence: CASSPRQGVTDTQYF. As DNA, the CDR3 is TGTGCCAGCAGCCCTCGCCAGGGGGTGACAGATACGCAGTATTTT.

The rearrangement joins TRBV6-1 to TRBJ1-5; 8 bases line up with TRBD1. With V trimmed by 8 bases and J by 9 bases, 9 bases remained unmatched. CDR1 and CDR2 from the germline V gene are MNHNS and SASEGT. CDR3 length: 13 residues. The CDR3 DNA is TGTGCCAGCGAGGGGACAGGATCTTGGCCCCAGCATTTT. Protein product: CASEGTGSWPQHF.

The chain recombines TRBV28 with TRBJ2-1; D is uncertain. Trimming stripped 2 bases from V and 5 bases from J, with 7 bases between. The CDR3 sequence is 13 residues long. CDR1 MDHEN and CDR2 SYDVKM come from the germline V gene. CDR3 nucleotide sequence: TGTGCCAGCAGTTTAGCTGGGAACAATGAGCAGTTCTTC. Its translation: CASSLAGNNEQFF.

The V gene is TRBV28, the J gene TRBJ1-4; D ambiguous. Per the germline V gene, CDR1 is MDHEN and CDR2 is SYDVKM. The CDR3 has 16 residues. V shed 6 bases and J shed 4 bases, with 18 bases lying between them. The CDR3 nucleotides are TGTGCCAGCAGATGGACTCCTCGGCGGGATAATGAAAAACTGTTTTTT. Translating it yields CASRWTPRRDNEKLFF.

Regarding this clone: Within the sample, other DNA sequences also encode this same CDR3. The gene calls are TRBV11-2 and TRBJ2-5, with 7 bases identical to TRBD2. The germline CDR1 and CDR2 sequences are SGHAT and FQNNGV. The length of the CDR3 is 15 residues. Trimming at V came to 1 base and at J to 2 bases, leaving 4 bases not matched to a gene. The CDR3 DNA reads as TGTGCCAGCAGCTTAGGATGGGGGGGACAAGAGACCCAGTACTTC. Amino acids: CASSLGWGGQETQYF.

The CDR3 DNA is TGTGCCAGCAGCCCCACCACGCAGGGTACGGAGCAGTACTTC. As protein: CASSPTTQGTEQYF. This sequence joins TRBV6-5 and TRBJ2-7, with D maybe TRBD1 (5 bases). Between the trimmed V and J ends, which lost 6 bases and 7 bases, there was a span of 19 bases. Per germline, CDR1 MNHEY and CDR2 SVGAGI. There are 14 residues in the CDR3.

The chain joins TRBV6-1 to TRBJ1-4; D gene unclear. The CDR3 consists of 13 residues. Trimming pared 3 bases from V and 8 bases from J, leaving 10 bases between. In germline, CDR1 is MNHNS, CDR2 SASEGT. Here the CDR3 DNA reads TGTGCCAGCAGTGATCCGGCCCCGGAAAAACTGTTTTTT. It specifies CASSDPAPEKLFF.

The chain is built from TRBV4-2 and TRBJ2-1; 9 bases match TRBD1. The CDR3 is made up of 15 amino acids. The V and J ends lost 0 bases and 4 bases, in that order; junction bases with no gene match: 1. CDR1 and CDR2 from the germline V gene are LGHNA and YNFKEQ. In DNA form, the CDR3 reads TGTGCCAGCAGCCAAGATGGGACAGGGTACAATGAGCAGTTCTTC. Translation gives CASSQDGTGYNEQFF.

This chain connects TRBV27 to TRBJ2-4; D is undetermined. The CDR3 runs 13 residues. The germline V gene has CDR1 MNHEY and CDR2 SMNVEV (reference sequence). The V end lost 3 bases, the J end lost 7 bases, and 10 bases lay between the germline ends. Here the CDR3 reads CASSFGVGNIQYF. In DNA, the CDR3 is TGTGCCAGCAGTTTTGGGGTGGGTAACATTCAGTACTTC.

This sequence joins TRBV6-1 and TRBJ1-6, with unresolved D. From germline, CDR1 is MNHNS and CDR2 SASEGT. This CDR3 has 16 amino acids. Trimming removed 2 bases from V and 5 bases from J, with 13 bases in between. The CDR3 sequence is CASSEFSYSNNSPLHF. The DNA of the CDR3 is TGTGCCAGCAGTGAATTCTCTTACAGTAATAATTCACCCCTCCACTTT.